The rows below give T cell receptor beta chains drawn from one sample of a study of blood T cells in healthy people across ages. TCRdb analysed the 5' RACE reads with MiXCR anew, one entry per CDR3 protein. The data hold 1.5 million to 2 million distinct CDR3 sequences, with 34% observed a single time. Sequencing was carried out using blood. The receptors were gathered from a woman in her thirties in good health. Each CDR3 is given with its conserved first and last residue. D genes are given only for firm matches. Clone size, where shown, is once, few, many, or a class for clones that have expanded.

V	size	D	J	DNA	CDR3
TRBV28	.	.	TRBJ1-6	TGTGCCAGCAGAAAGGGGAGCTCCTATAATTCACCCCTCCACTTT	CASRKGSSYNSPLHF
TRBV5-1	few	.	TRBJ2-1	TGCGCCAGCAGCTTGGGTGCGCCTAGCTCCTACAATGAGCAGTTCTTC	CASSLGAPSSYNEQFF
TRBV7-9	.	.	TRBJ2-3	TGTGCCAGCAGCTTGTCGTTAGGGGCTCTAAGCACAGATACGCAGTATTTT	CASSLSLGALSTDTQYF
TRBV5-6	few	.	TRBJ1-1	TGTGCCAGCAGGGCGGTGAACACTGAAGCTTTCTTT	CASRAVNTEAFF
TRBV5-1	.	.	TRBJ2-3	TGCGCCAGCAGCTTCGATTCCTTAGCGGAAACGCAGTATTTT	CASSFDSLAETQYF
TRBV7-2	few	.	TRBJ2-5	TGTGCCAGCAGCCCCTACCCACAGGGAGGTACCCAGTACTTC	CASSPYPQGGTQYF
TRBV6-1	.	.	TRBJ2-7	TGTGCCAGCAGTGATTTGGACAGATTCTCCTACGAGCAGTACTTC	CASSDLDRFSYEQYF
TRBV7-9	.	TRBD1	TRBJ1-4	TGTGCCAGCAGCCCGCAGGGGGCGGGGAATGAAAAACTGTTTTTT	CASSPQGAGNEKLFF
TRBV7-2	few	TRBD2	TRBJ2-1	TGTGCCAGCCTAAGAGTGGCGGGGGGTTTCGATGAGCAGTTCTTC	CASLRVAGGFDEQFF
TRBV20-1	few	.	TRBJ1-2	TGCAGTGTGGACAATGGCTACACCTTC	CSVDNGYTF
TRBV10-3	.	.	TRBJ1-5	TGTGCCATCAGTGAGTCTGCACCTGGGGGGAATCAGCCCCAGCATTTT	CAISESAPGGNQPQHF
TRBV12-3/TRBV12-4	.	TRBD2	TRBJ2-3	TGTGCCAGCAGTTACACTAGCGGGAGGACAGATACGCAGTATTTT	CASSYTSGRTDTQYF
TRBV3-1	.	.	TRBJ2-5	TGTGCCAGCAGCCAGGGGGCGGGAAAGACCCAGTACTTC	CASSQGAGKTQYF
TRBV4-1	.	.	TRBJ2-5	TGCGCCAGCGGCCACCAGCCGGGCAATCAGGAGACCCAGTACTTC	CASGHQPGNQETQYF
TRBV7-2	.	.	TRBJ2-5	TGTGCCAGCAGCCCGGGTCGGGGCTGGGAGACCCAGTACTTC	CASSPGRGWETQYF
TRBV20-1	.	.	TRBJ2-5	TGCAGTGCTAGAGGTCGGGCGCAGAGTCAAGAGACCCAGTACTTC	CSARGRAQSQETQYF
TRBV28	few	.	TRBJ1-1	TGTGCCAGCAGTTTTCCCGAAACTGCTAGAGCTTTCTTT	CASSFPETARAFF